This T cell receptor beta chain came from a study of blood T cell repertoires in COVID-19. Turning to the study itself: From the United States, Italy and Spain came samples of acute and convalescent COVID-19.

The table came from immunoSEQ multiplex PCR; TCRdb's copy has only in-frame clones and leaves some out. This sample has under 50,000 clones; 65% to 90% occur once, and the top ten carry about 9.3%. The CDR3 is 17 amino acids. After removal of 0 bases from V and 0 bases from J, the junction contained 3 bases not matched to a gene. CDR1 is MNHNS and CDR2 is SASEGT in the germline V gene. Sequenced material: peripheral blood. The gene calls are TRBV6-1 and TRBJ2-1, with TRBD2 identical over 9 bases. The TCR originated in a human donor in a cohort sampled during active COVID-19. The CDR3 region is CASSEAPGLASYNEQFF. Here the CDR3 DNA reads TGTGCCAGCAGTGAAGCGCCGGGACTAGCCTCCTACAATGAGCAGTTCTTC.